The 17 T cell receptor beta chains given below trace back to one sample, sequenced in a study of blood T cell repertoires in COVID-19. Data came from immunoSEQ multiplex PCR; TCRdb stores just in-frame clones and leaves some out. The sample carries under 35,000 clones, 65% to 90% recorded once. The sample comprised peripheral blood. These receptors came from a woman aged 60-70 years with active COVID-19.

The J gene is TRBJ2-1, the V gene TRBV7-9; 8 nucleotides match TRBD2. J was trimmed by 8 bases and V by 3 bases; bases with no gene match: 12. The V gene's germline CDR1 is SEHNR and CDR2 FQNEAQ (reference sequence). This CDR3 is 16 amino acids long. The CDR3 region is CASSFPGTRTVHEQFF. CDR3 DNA: TGTGCCAGCAGCTTCCCCGGGACTAGGACGGTCCATGAGCAGTTCTTC. The full variable domain, its missing parts supplied by reference TRBV7-9 and TRBJ2-1, is DTGVSQNPRHKITKRGQNVTFRCDPISEHNRLYWYRQTLGQGPEFLTYFQNEAQLEKSRLLSDRFSAERPKGSFSTLEIQRTEQGDSAMYLCASSFPGTRTVHEQFFGPGTRLTVL.

A single count supports this clone. This chain joins TRBV7-2 and TRBJ2-7; D perhaps matches TRBD2 (5 bases). V was cut by 3 bases and J by 0 bases, with 6 bases left in between. CDR1 is SGHTA and CDR2 is FQGNSA in the germline V gene. CDR3 length: 13 residues. CDR3 DNA: TGTGCCAGCAGCTTCGGGGTCTCCTACGAGCAGTACTTC. It codes for CASSFGVSYEQYF.

The V call is TRBV5-5, the J call TRBJ1-5, with 7 bases lining up with TRBD1. V was pared by 2 bases and J by 6 bases, with 2 bases of the junction left unmatched. Germline-derived CDR1 and CDR2 are SGHKS and YYEKEE (reference sequence). CDR3 length: 13 amino acids. CDR3 loop: CASSFDRVQPQHF. CDR3 in DNA: TGTGCCAGCAGCTTTGACAGGGTTCAGCCCCAGCATTTT.

The rearrangement uses TRBV7-2 and TRBJ1-5; TRBD1 matches 7 bases. CDR1 SGHTA and CDR2 FQGNSA come from the germline V gene. The CDR3 sequence is 15 residues long. V was pared by 2 bases and J by 6 bases, with 7 bases of the junction left unmatched. CDR3 nucleotide sequence: TGTGCCAGCAGCTTATCAGGGGGGCAGGGTCAGCCCCAGCATTTT. It codes for CASSLSGGQGQPQHF.

A single count supports this clone. V gene TRBV30 combines with J gene TRBJ2-7; TRBD2 might be the D (5 bases). The V end lost 2 bases, the J end lost 0 bases, and 11 bases lay between the germline ends. Germline CDR1 GTSNPN, CDR2 SVGIG (reference sequence). This CDR3 has 14 residues. The CDR3 spells CAWSRGPSSYEQYF. The DNA for the CDR3 is TGTGCCTGGAGTCGAGGGCCGAGCTCCTACGAGCAGTACTTC.

The chain combines TRBV24-1 with TRBJ2-1; D call uncertain. Germline assignment: CDR1 KGHDR and CDR2 SFDVKD. V dropped 7 bases and J dropped 3 bases, with 3 bases sitting between them. The CDR3 contains 11 residues. Written as DNA, the CDR3 is TGTGCCACCAGCGGCTACAATGAGCAGTTCTTC. Amino acid sequence: CATSGYNEQFF.

The V and J genes are TRBV4-1 and TRBJ1-2; no firm D call. V dropped 0 bases and J dropped 5 bases, with 16 bases sitting between them. The CDR3 extends over 16 amino acids. CDR1 is MGHRA, CDR2 YSYEKL, per germline. CDR3 in DNA: TGCGCCAGCAGCCAAGATCCCTCGGAAGCGGAGTATGGCTACACCTTC. Encoded protein: CASSQDPSEAEYGYTF.

The V call is TRBV11-2, the J call TRBJ2-3, with a possible D match to TRBD2 (7 bases). The CDR3 has 13 residues. Germline lookup yields CDR1 SGHAT and CDR2 FQNNGV. Deletions cut 8 bases from V and 2 bases from J, with 11 bases between. CDR3 sequence reads: CASGGATTDTQYF. The CDR3 coding sequence is TGTGCCAGCGGGGGGGCCACCACAGATACGCAGTATTTT.

The chain uses TRBV18 and TRBJ1-2; 10 positions match TRBD1. CDR3 length equals 15 residues. Per germline, CDR1 KGHSH and CDR2 LQKENI. V shed 4 bases and J 10 bases; nucleotides not matched to a gene: 12. CDR3 in amino acids: CASSQNQGTGVDYTF. CDR3 coding DNA: TGTGCCAGCTCACAAAACCAGGGGACAGGGGTTGACTACACCTTC.

This clone has just one count. J is TRBJ2-7 and V is TRBV2; 8 positions agree with TRBD2. There are 14 residues in the CDR3. The germline V gene encodes CDR1 SNHLY and CDR2 FYNNEI. The J segment lost 11 bases and the V segment lost 4 bases, leaving 13 bases of the junction unmatched. CDR3: CASSGSGSPTIKYF. CDR3 nucleotides: TGTGCCAGCAGTGGCAGCGGGAGTCCCACAATCAAGTACTTC.

The chain employs TRBV7-8 and TRBJ2-7, with 7 nucleotides matching TRBD2. This CDR3 has 14 residues. The V gene's germline CDR1 is SGHVS and CDR2 FQNEAQ. With 4 bases clipped from V and 4 bases from J, the junction kept 7 bases outside the gene matches. In DNA form, the CDR3 reads TGTGCCAGCAGCTCCGGGGGGAATAAATACGAGCAGTACTTC. It yields the protein CASSSGGNKYEQYF.

This clone has just a few counts. The rearrangement links TRBV6-5 to TRBJ2-7, with D perhaps matching TRBD2 (6 bases). The V end was cut by 2 bases, the J end by 0 bases, with 11 bases between. This CDR3 spans 15 amino acids. Germline assignment: CDR1 MNHEY and CDR2 SVGAGI. The CDR3 loop is CASSYKEGLSYEQYF. The CDR3, as DNA: TGTGCCAGCAGTTACAAGGAGGGGCTCTCCTACGAGCAGTACTTC.

The chain joins TRBV9 to TRBJ1-1; D perhaps matches TRBD1 (6 bases). The V and J ends lost 4 bases and 0 bases respectively, with 13 bases between them. CDR1 is SGDLS and CDR2 is YYNGEE in the germline V gene. There are 15 residues in the CDR3. The CDR3 loop is CASSPRQAMNTEAFF. As DNA, the CDR3 is TGTGCCAGCAGCCCCAGACAGGCCATGAACACTGAAGCTTTCTTT. The whole variable domain, filled in from reference TRBV9 and TRBJ1-1, reads DSGVTQTPKHLITATGQRVTLRCSPRSGDLSVYWYQQSLDQGLQFLIQYYNGEERAKGNILERFSAQQFPDLHSELNLSSLELGDSALYFCASSPRQAMNTEAFFGQGTRLTVV.

The genes are TRBV10-3 and TRBJ2-3; 11 bases agree with TRBD1. The germline V gene encodes CDR1 ENHRY and CDR2 SYGVKD. Trimming removed 8 bases from V and 0 bases from J; junction bases left unmatched: 10. The CDR3 is 17 amino acids. The CDR3 here is CAIDGQGAKPSTDTQYF. The CDR3 DNA sequence: TGTGCCATCGACGGACAGGGGGCAAAACCTAGCACAGATACGCAGTATTTT.

The J gene is TRBJ2-1, the V gene TRBV27, with D possibly matching TRBD2 (5 bases). Trimming shortened V by 3 bases and J by 9 bases, and 21 bases separated the two germline ends. CDR3 size: 16 residues. Germline V gives CDR1 MNHEY, CDR2 SMNVEV (reference sequence). The CDR3 loop is CASSFLRVLGSGEQFF. In DNA, the CDR3 is TGTGCCAGCAGTTTCCTGCGGGTCTTGGGATCGGGTGAGCAGTTCTTC.

The chain recombines TRBV10-3 with TRBJ2-7; TRBD1 might be the D (6 bases). The ends were cut back, 0 bases at V and 0 bases at J, with 12 bases in the middle. Germline CDR1 reads ENHRY; CDR2 reads SYGVKD. This CDR3 has 16 amino acids. The CDR3 spells CAISESTGLASYEQYF. The CDR3 DNA sequence: TGTGCCATCAGTGAGTCTACAGGGTTGGCCTCCTACGAGCAGTACTTC.

The rearrangement uses TRBV30 and TRBJ2-2; no firm D call. Trimming removed 4 bases at V and 2 bases at J, with 5 bases between. Germline V gene data show CDR1 as GTSNPN and CDR2 as SVGIG (reference sequence). The CDR3 sequence is 12 residues long. The CDR3 DNA follows: TGTGCCTGGACAGGAAACACCGGGGAGCTGTTTTTT. Amino acids: CAWTGNTGELFF.